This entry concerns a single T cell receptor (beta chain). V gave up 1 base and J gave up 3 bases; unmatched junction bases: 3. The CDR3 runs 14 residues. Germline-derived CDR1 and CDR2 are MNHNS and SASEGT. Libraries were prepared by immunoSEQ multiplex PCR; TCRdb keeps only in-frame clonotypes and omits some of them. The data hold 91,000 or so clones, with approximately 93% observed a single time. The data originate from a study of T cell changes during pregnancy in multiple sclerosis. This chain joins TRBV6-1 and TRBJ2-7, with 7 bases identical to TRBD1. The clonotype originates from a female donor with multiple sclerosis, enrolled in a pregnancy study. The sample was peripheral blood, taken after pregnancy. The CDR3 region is CASSEVAGGYEQYF. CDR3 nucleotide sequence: TGTGCCAGCAGTGAAGTGGCAGGGGGCTACGAGCAGTACTTC.